This T cell receptor (beta chain) was profiled in a study of cytomegalovirus exposure and HLA in healthy donors. The table lists this clone with a few counts. There are 11 residues in the CDR3. Trimming pared 1 base from V and 4 bases from J, leaving 5 bases between. Germline V gene lookup returns CDR1 DFQATT and CDR2 SNEGSKA (reference sequence). The primer mix had 60 Vbeta and 13 Jbeta primers. The table came from immunoSEQ multiplex PCR; TCRdb's copy has only in-frame clones and leaves some out. The sample contains about 36,000 clones, 45% to 55% of which appear only once. The receptor was isolated from a woman aged 40 to 50 in good health and CMV-seropositive. Sequenced sample: PBMCs. This rearrangement joins TRBV20-1 to TRBJ2-7; the D is unclear. The chain's CDR3 is CSARVSYEQYF. The DNA for the CDR3 is TGCAGTGCTAGAGTTTCGTACGAGCAGTACTTC.